The next 10 T cell receptor beta chains were all read from a single sample in a study of cytomegalovirus exposure and HLA in healthy donors. The PCR used 60 Vbeta and 13 Jbeta primers. TCRdb's copy holds only in-frame clones and misses some; the assay was immunoSEQ multiplex PCR. The sample lists 100,000 to 150,000 clones, 75% to 85% occurring once. The sequencing sample was made of PBMCs. The receptors derive from a man in his thirties or forties in good health and CMV-seropositive.

The rearrangement uses TRBV27 and TRBJ1-1; 7 nucleotides align to TRBD1. Germline V CDR1 and CDR2: MNHEY, SMNVEV (reference sequence). V was pared by 1 base and J by 6 bases, with 14 bases of the junction left unmatched. There are 17 residues in the CDR3. The CDR3, as DNA: TGTGCCAGCAGTTTATTAACGTTTCCTCCAGGGGGGTCTGAAGCTTTCTTT. Translated, it gives CASSLLTFPPGGSEAFF.

This clone was recorded a few times. The chain links TRBV5-4 to TRBJ2-3; 9 bases are a match to TRBD1. V was clipped by 4 bases and J by 8 bases; unmatched bases: 11. Germline lookup yields CDR1 SGHNT and CDR2 YYREEE (reference sequence). This CDR3 is 15 amino acids long. The CDR3 is CASSLSGQGVSTQYF. CDR3 nucleotides: TGTGCCAGCAGCCTTTCGGGACAGGGTGTAAGTACGCAGTATTTT.

This chain uses TRBV14 with TRBJ1-1, with D perhaps TRBD1 (5 bases). CDR3 length: 13 residues. Germline values: CDR1 SGHDN, CDR2 FVKESK. The germline V and J ends were trimmed by 4 bases and 3 bases, with 9 bases remaining between them. CDR3 residues: CASSPRVHTEAFF. The DNA of the CDR3 is TGTGCCAGCAGCCCCAGGGTCCACACTGAAGCTTTCTTT.

The chain joins TRBV19 to TRBJ1-1, with a tentative D call TRBD1 (5 bases). Germline CDR1 is LNHDA and CDR2 is SQIVND (reference sequence). The CDR3 is 13 amino acids. Deletions cut 6 bases from V and 4 bases from J, with 12 bases between. CDR3 region: CASSKGLLTEAFF. CDR3 sequence (DNA): TGTGCCAGTAGCAAGGGACTCCTCACTGAAGCTTTCTTT.

The CDR3 DNA is TGTGCCTGGAGTTCAACAGGGGAACAGCCCCAGCATTTT. Translating it yields CAWSSTGEQPQHF. The V call is TRBV30, the J call TRBJ1-5; TRBD1 aligns across 7 bases. This CDR3 has 13 amino acids. Germline trimming cut 2 bases from V and 7 bases from J; bases unmatched to any gene: 5. CDR1 and CDR2 (germline): GTSNPN, SVGIG (reference sequence).

This clone was counted a few times. V is TRBV6-4 and J is TRBJ1-2; D not certain. V was pared by 0 bases and J by 8 bases, with 10 bases between. The CDR3 contains 13 residues. Germline CDR1 is MRHNA and CDR2 is SNTAGT. The CDR3 sequence is CASSDSRPRGYTF. The DNA for the CDR3 is TGTGCCAGCAGTGACTCGAGACCCAGGGGCTACACCTTC.

The chain has TRBV5-6 and TRBJ2-2; 7 bases line up with TRBD1. Germline lookup yields CDR1 SGHDT and CDR2 YYEEEE. The CDR3 is 15 residues long. The trim removed 4 bases at V and 5 bases at J, leaving 8 bases unmatched. CDR3 DNA: TGTGCCAGCAGCCGCCGGGACAGAGGAACCGGGGAGCTGTTTTTT. Its protein is CASSRRDRGTGELFF. Together with reference TRBV5-6 and TRBJ2-2, the CDR3 gives the full variable domain: DAGVTQSPTHLIKTRGQQVTLRCSPKSGHDTVSWYQQALGQGPQFIFQYYEEEERQRGNFPDRFSGHQFPNYSSELNVNALLLGDSALYLCASSRRDRGTGELFFGEGSRLTVL.

CDR3 protein: CASSQDGGRTNEKLFF. In nucleotides, the CDR3 is TGCGCCAGCAGCCAAGATGGGGGCCGCACTAATGAAAAACTGTTTTTT. This sequence joins TRBV4-1 and TRBJ1-4, with a possible D match to TRBD1 (6 bases). The germline V and J ends were trimmed by 0 bases and 2 bases, with 10 bases remaining between them. In germline, CDR1 is MGHRA, CDR2 YSYEKL. The CDR3 totals 16 residues.

The rearrangement links TRBV12-5 to TRBJ2-2; D gene unclear. This CDR3 comprises 11 residues. With 8 bases removed from V and 8 bases from J, the gap between germline ends came to 9 bases. CDR1 is LGHNT and CDR2 is FRNRAP in the germline V gene. CDR3 in amino acids: CASTLMGELFF. In DNA, the CDR3 is TGTGCTAGTACCCTAATGGGGGAGCTGTTTTTT.

V gene TRBV6-1 combines with J gene TRBJ2-1; D might be TRBD1 (5 bases). Germline V gives CDR1 MNHNS, CDR2 SASEGT. The CDR3 runs 13 residues. V shed 3 bases and J shed 13 bases, with 16 bases lying between them. The CDR3 region has the DNA TGTGCCAGCAGTGACCGTAGCAGGGTGAGACAGTTCTTC. It is translated as CASSDRSRVRQFF.